A few counts support the clone carrying this T cell receptor (beta chain). Its matching antigen is unknown. This sample is part of a study of blood T cells in healthy people across ages. Study-level findings and limits: In long-lived donors, naive CD4+ cell counts and diversity exceeded those of aged donors.

Germline trimming cut 10 bases from V and 3 bases from J; bases unmatched to any gene: 8. The CDR3 has 14 residues. CDR1 is ENHRY, CDR2 SYGVKD, per germline. Using a J-beta primer mix together with a sample-barcoded 5' primer, a second PCR was run for roughly 7 to 11 cycles. No fewer than 3 million CDR3-containing paired-end reads came from each sample. TCRdb passed the 5' RACE reads through MiXCR, listing each CDR3 protein once. The sample has more than 700,000 distinct CDR3 sequences, about 55% seen once; the top ten hold roughly 37%. The V call is TRBV10-3, the J call TRBJ2-2; 7 nucleotides line up with TRBD1. The source of this sequence is an older man in good health. Sequencing input: blood. The DNA of the CDR3 is TGTGCCAATGCCGGGACAGCCGACACCGGGGAGCTGTTTTTT. This sequence encodes CANAGTADTGELFF.